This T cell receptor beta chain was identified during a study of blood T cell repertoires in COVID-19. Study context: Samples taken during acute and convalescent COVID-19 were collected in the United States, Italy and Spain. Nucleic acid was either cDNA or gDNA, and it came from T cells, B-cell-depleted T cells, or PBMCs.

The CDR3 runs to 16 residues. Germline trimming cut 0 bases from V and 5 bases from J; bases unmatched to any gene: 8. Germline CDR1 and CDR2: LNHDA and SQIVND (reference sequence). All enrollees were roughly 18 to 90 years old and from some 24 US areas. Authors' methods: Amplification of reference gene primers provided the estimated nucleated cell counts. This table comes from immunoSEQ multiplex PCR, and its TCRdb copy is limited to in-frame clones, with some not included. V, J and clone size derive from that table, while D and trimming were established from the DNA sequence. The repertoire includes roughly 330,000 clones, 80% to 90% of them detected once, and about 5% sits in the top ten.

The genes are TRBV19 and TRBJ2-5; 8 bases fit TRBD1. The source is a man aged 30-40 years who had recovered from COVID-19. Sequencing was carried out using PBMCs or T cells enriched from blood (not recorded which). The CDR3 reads CASSIEYRQGRETQYF. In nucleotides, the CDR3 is TGTGCCAGTAGTATAGAATATCGACAGGGGCGGGAGACCCAGTACTTC.